This TCR beta chain was identified during a study of blood T cells in healthy people across ages. The length of the CDR3 is 12 residues. Trimming pared 4 bases from V and 0 bases from J, leaving 7 bases between. Per the germline V gene, CDR1 is SQVTM and CDR2 is ANQGSEA. As regards this clonotype: A much larger clone lies a single base off, so this may be a read error.

It was with a sample-barcoded 5' primer and a J-beta primer mix that a second PCR of roughly 7 to 12 cycles was run. TCRdb analysed the 5' RACE reads with MiXCR anew, one entry per CDR3 protein. The table includes around 1,500,000 distinct CDR3 sequences, about 28% detected once. Isolated PBMCs totaled at least 6.5 million in each sample. The receptor's source is a woman in her 30s in good health. V is TRBV29-1 and J is TRBJ2-7; D is unresolved. The sequenced sample was blood. This CDR3 is CSVGINSYEQYF. The CDR3 DNA reads TGCAGCGTTGGGATAAACTCCTACGAGCAGTACTTC.